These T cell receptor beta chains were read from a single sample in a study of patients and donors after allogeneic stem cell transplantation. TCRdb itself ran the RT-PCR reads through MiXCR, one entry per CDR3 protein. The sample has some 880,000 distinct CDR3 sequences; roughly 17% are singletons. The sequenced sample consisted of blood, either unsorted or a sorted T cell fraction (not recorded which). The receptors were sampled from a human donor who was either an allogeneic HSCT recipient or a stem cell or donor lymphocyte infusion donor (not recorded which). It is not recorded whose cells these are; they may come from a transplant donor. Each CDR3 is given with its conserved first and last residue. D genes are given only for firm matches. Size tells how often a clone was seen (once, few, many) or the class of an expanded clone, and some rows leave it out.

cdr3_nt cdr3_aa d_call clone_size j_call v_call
TGTGCCAGCAGGGGGGCCTCCGGCAGGGGCACTGAAGCTTTCTTT CASRGASGRGTEAFF - few TRBJ1-1 TRBV25-1
TGCAGTGCTAGGATGACAGGGGCGACAGATACGCAGTATTTT CSARMTGATDTQYF TRBD1 many TRBJ2-3 TRBV20-1
TGCAGTGCTATTGGGAAGGCCGTTGTCGAGCAGTACTTC CSAIGKAVVEQYF - few TRBJ2-7 TRBV20-1
TGTGCCAGCTCACCCGACCCCGGGACAGGGCAAGCTTTCTTT CASSPDPGTGQAFF TRBD1 few TRBJ1-1 TRBV18
TGTGCCACCAGTGATCCCCTAGCGGGAGAAGAGGGCGGGGAGCTGTTTTTT CATSDPLAGEEGGELFF TRBD2 - TRBJ2-2 TRBV24-1
TGCAGCGTCCCTTTTCCGAACACCGGGGAGCTGTTTTTT CSVPFPNTGELFF - many TRBJ2-2 TRBV29-1
TGTGCCAGCAGTCATGGACAGGGTGAACAGCCCCAGCATTTT CASSHGQGEQPQHF TRBD1 few TRBJ1-5 TRBV12-3/TRBV12-4
TGTGCCAGCCATACGACTAGCGGGGGGCCGAGCTCCTACAATGAGCAGTTCTTC CASHTTSGGPSSYNEQFF TRBD2 few TRBJ2-1 TRBV2
TGTGCCAGCAGCCCCCCGTCGGTACCACCCCTCCACTTT CASSPPSVPPLHF - few TRBJ1-6 TRBV5-8
TGCAGTGCCCGACACACAGTTGATACGCAGTATTTT CSARHTVDTQYF - many TRBJ2-3 TRBV20-1
TGCAGTGCTCTCCCGGGGGTCTACGAGCAGTACTTC CSALPGVYEQYF - - TRBJ2-7 TRBV20-1